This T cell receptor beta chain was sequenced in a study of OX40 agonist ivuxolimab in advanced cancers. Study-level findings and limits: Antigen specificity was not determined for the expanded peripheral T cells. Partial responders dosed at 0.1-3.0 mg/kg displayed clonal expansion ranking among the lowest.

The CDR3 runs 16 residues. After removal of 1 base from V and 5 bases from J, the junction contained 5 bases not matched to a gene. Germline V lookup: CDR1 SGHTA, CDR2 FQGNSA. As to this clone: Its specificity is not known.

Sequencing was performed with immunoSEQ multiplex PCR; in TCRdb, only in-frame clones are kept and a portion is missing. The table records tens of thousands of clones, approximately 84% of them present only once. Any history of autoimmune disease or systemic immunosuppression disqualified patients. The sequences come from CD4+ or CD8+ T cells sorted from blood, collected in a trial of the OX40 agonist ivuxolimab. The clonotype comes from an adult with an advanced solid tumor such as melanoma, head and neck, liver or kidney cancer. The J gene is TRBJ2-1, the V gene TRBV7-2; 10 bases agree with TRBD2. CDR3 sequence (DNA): TGTGCCAGCAGCTTAGTTAGCGGGAGGCTGAACAATGAGCAGTTCTTC. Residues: CASSLVSGRLNNEQFF.